The 26 T cell receptor beta chains below all came from one sample that was sequenced in a study of OX40 agonist ivuxolimab in advanced cancers. Produced via immunoSEQ multiplex PCR; TCRdb's table is partial and in-frame only. This sample has tens of thousands of clones, with about 88% found just once. The sequencing here drew on CD4+ or CD8+ T cells sorted from blood, taken in a trial of the OX40 agonist ivuxolimab. The receptors derive from an adult with an advanced solid tumor such as melanoma, head and neck, liver or kidney cancer.

J is TRBJ1-1 and V is TRBV19, with 7 bases aligning to TRBD1. Looked up from germline, CDR1 is LNHDA and CDR2 is SQIVND (reference sequence). The CDR3 is 13 amino acids. J lost 4 bases, V lost 6 bases, and 5 bases had no gene match. CDR3 nucleotides: TGTGCCAGTAGGCCTCAGGGGGGCACTGAAGCTTTCTTT. Amino acid sequence: CASRPQGGTEAFF.

The V call is TRBV27, the J call TRBJ2-2, with a tentative D call TRBD1 (5 bases). V was clipped by 6 bases and J by 1 base, with 12 bases between them. CDR3 length: 15 residues. In germline, CDR1 is MNHEY, CDR2 SMNVEV (reference sequence). CDR3 DNA sequence: TGTGCCAGCAGAGGGTGGGGCCAGAACACCGGGGAGCTGTTTTTT. It specifies CASRGWGQNTGELFF.

The genes are TRBV5-1 and TRBJ2-1, with a weak D call TRBD2 (5 bases). V lost 1 base and J lost 5, with 10 bases in between. CDR1 and CDR2 from the germline V gene are SGHRS and YFSETQ. The CDR3 runs 14 residues. CDR3 DNA: TGCGCCAGCAGCTTGATAGGGCGGGACAATGAGCAGTTCTTC. Protein product: CASSLIGRDNEQFF.

Written as DNA, the CDR3 is TGTGCCAGCAGTGGGGCGGAGACCCAGTACTTC. Translating it yields CASSGAETQYF. This rearrangement joins TRBV28 to TRBJ2-5, with D possibly matching TRBD1 (5 bases). The ends were cut back, 5 bases at V and 5 bases at J, with 6 bases in the middle. Germline V gene sequence: CDR1 MDHEN, CDR2 SYDVKM. CDR3 length: 11 amino acids.

J is TRBJ2-1 and V is TRBV27, with 7 bases identical to TRBD2. V dropped 10 bases and J dropped 4; count of bases not matched to a gene: 10. The germline gives CDR1 MNHEY, CDR2 SMNVEV (reference sequence). The CDR3 covers 14 residues. CDR3 amino acids: CANLPGTTYNEQFF. CDR3 nucleotide sequence: TGTGCCAACCTCCCCGGGACTACATACAATGAGCAGTTCTTC.

The chain uses TRBV6-5 and TRBJ2-1; 11 bases agree with TRBD2. This CDR3 has 15 amino acids. The ends lost 6 bases at V and 4 bases at J; junction bases unmatched: 5. Germline CDR1 reads MNHEY; CDR2 reads SVGAGI. The CDR3 spells CASSPGTSGYNEQFF. The DNA for the CDR3 is TGTGCCAGCAGCCCTGGGACTAGCGGATACAATGAGCAGTTCTTC.

This clone was detected only a few times. CDR3 amino acids: CASSPRGSTYNEQFF. The CDR3, as DNA: TGTGCCAGTAGTCCGCGTGGGAGCACCTACAATGAGCAGTTCTTC. V and J are TRBV19 and TRBJ2-1; D possibly corresponds to TRBD2 (5 bases). CDR1 LNHDA and CDR2 SQIVND come from the germline V gene (reference sequence). V gave up 5 bases and J gave up 2 bases, with 13 bases separating them. The length of the CDR3 is 15 residues.

In its sample, this clone was seen once. The chain combines TRBV11-3 with TRBJ2-1; 11 positions match TRBD2. The CDR3 totals 15 residues. V trimming: 6 bases; J trimming: 9 bases; junction bases outside the gene matches: 10. Germline-derived CDR1 and CDR2 are SGHNT and YENEEA. The CDR3 DNA sequence: TGTGCCAGCAGTTTACTAGCGGGGGCCTGGGGTGAGCAGTTCTTC. This encodes CASSLLAGAWGEQFF.

This clone was seen just once. The J gene is TRBJ2-2, the V gene TRBV6-1; 7 bases line up with TRBD2. This CDR3 is 21 amino acids long. The V segment lost 0 bases and the J segment 0 bases; nucleotides outside the gene matches: 16. Per the germline V gene, CDR1 is MNHNS and CDR2 is SASEGT. The CDR3 DNA reads as TGTGCCAGCAGTGAAGCGCCCTACTGGGCGGGAGTAGTACCGAACACCGGGGAGCTGTTTTTT. This sequence encodes CASSEAPYWAGVVPNTGELFF.

The rearrangement joins TRBV11-2 to TRBJ2-2; TRBD2 aligns across 13 bases. Germline CDR1 reads SGHAT; CDR2 reads FQNNGV. The V and J ends lost 8 bases and 4 bases, in that order; junction bases with no gene match: 10. CDR3 size: 17 residues. CDR3 loop: CASGWTSGSWSTGELFF. In DNA, the CDR3 is TGTGCCAGCGGATGGACTAGCGGGAGTTGGAGCACCGGGGAGCTGTTTTTT. Looking up the rest from reference TRBV11-2 and TRBJ2-2 gives the full variable domain: EAGVAQSPRYKIIEKRQSVAFWCNPISGHATLYWYQQILGQGPKLLIQFQNNGVVDDSQLPKDRFSAERLKGVDSTLKIQPAKLEDSAVYLCASGWTSGSWSTGELFFGEGSRLTVL.

This clone was recorded once. At one of its ends the junction is not consistent with the germline gene, which may arise from a read error. This same CDR3 is encoded by further DNA sequences in the sample. The chain couples TRBV10-2 to TRBJ1-2; possible D gene TRBD1, 5 bases. The CDR3 has 14 amino acids. CDR1 is WSHSY and CDR2 is SAAADI in the germline V gene. CDR3 sequence reads: CASSGLGASYGYTF. In DNA form, the CDR3 reads TGCGCCAGCAGCGGACTTGGGGCCAGCTATGGCTATACCTTC.

CDR3 amino acids: CASSIVDQPQHF. DNA of the CDR3: TGTGCCAGTAGTATAGTTGATCAGCCCCAGCATTTT. The V call is TRBV19, the J call TRBJ1-5, with unresolved D. Trimming removed 1 base from V and 5 bases from J, with 3 bases in between. CDR3 length: 12 residues. Germline-derived CDR1 and CDR2 are LNHDA and SQIVND (reference sequence).

The CDR3 nucleotides are TGCAGCACCCTAGTTGGGGCTTTCCGGACTAGCGGGTATCAGGGTTCCTACAATGAGCAGTTCTTC. Amino acids: CSTLVGAFRTSGYQGSYNEQFF. This chain links TRBV29-1 with TRBJ2-1, with 11 bases identical to TRBD2. Trimming at V came to 8 bases and at J to 1 base, leaving 28 bases not matched to a gene. Germline V gives CDR1 SQVTM, CDR2 ANQGSEA. The CDR3 covers 22 residues.

The CDR3 loop is CASSRERDTYYNEQFF. As DNA, the CDR3 is TGCGCCAGCAGCAGAGAGCGGGACACCTACTACAATGAGCAGTTCTTC. The V call is TRBV4-1, the J call TRBJ2-1; the D gene is possibly TRBD2 (7 bases). V dropped 5 bases and J dropped 3 bases, with 17 bases sitting between them. CDR3 length equals 16 residues. Looked up from germline, CDR1 is MGHRA and CDR2 is YSYEKL.

CDR3 in DNA: TGTGCCAGCAGCCAAGATTGGGCCGGGTCCCAAGAGCAGTACTTC. Protein product: CASSQDWAGSQEQYF. This chain connects TRBV4-2 to TRBJ2-7; D gene ambiguous. The CDR3 has 15 amino acids. Germline CDR1 is LGHNA and CDR2 is YNFKEQ. The ends were cut back, 0 bases at V and 7 bases at J, with 16 bases in the middle.

The sample holds one count of this clone. The V call is TRBV27, the J call TRBJ2-1; TRBD1 agrees at 7 bases. CDR1 MNHEY and CDR2 SMNVEV come from the germline V gene (reference sequence). The J segment lost 0 bases and the V segment lost 5 bases, leaving 7 bases of the junction unmatched. The CDR3 covers 16 residues. The CDR3 here is CASSVQPGGSYNEQFF. DNA for the CDR3: TGTGCCAGCAGTGTCCAACCAGGGGGCTCCTACAATGAGCAGTTCTTC.

The CDR3 is CASSPDPPSTSGRNEQYF. The DNA of the CDR3 is TGTGCCAGTAGTCCAGACCCCCCCTCGACTAGCGGGCGTAACGAGCAGTACTTC. The chain couples TRBV19 to TRBJ2-7; TRBD2 matches at 10 bases. Germline values: CDR1 LNHDA, CDR2 SQIVND (reference sequence). V lost 5 bases to trimming and J lost 5 bases; unmatched junction nucleotides: 18. The CDR3 totals 18 residues.

The rearrangement joins TRBV5-8 to TRBJ2-3, with 7 bases lining up with TRBD1. Germline V gives CDR1 SGHTS, CDR2 YDEGEE. V shed 5 bases and J 0 bases; nucleotides not matched to a gene: 6. The length of the CDR3 is 15 residues. CDR3 sequence reads: CASSTRQGSTDTQYF. The CDR3 DNA reads as TGTGCCAGCAGTACCAGACAGGGAAGCACAGATACGCAGTATTTT. Full variable domain (outside the CDR3, taken from reference TRBV5-8 and TRBJ2-3): EAGVTQSPTHLIKTRGQQATLRCSPISGHTSVYWYQQALGLGLQFLLWYDEGEERNRGNFPPRFSGRQFPNYSSELNVNALELEDSALYLCASSTRQGSTDTQYFGPGTRLTVL.

The chain recombines TRBV2 with TRBJ2-1; the match to TRBD2 covers 11 bases. Germline V gene data show CDR1 as SNHLY and CDR2 as FYNNEI. V lost 2 bases and J lost 9; bases outside the gene matches: 6. The CDR3 is made up of 15 amino acids. CDR3 region: CASSERLAGGTEQFF. In nucleotides, the CDR3 is TGTGCCAGCAGTGAACGCCTAGCGGGAGGAACTGAGCAGTTCTTC.

The chain combines TRBV9 with TRBJ2-5; possibly TRBD1 or TRBD2 for D (5 bases each). The V gene lost 4 bases and the J gene lost 5 bases, with 18 bases spanning the gap. The CDR3 is made up of 15 amino acids. CDR1 SGDLS and CDR2 YYNGEE come from the germline V gene. The CDR3 sequence is CASSPLGAAAETQYF. The CDR3 DNA is TGTGCCAGCAGCCCCCTCGGGGCCGCGGCGGAGACCCAGTACTTC.

A single count supports this clone. The chain employs TRBV7-2 and TRBJ1-5, with TRBD1 identical over 8 bases. The V gene's germline CDR1 is SGHTA and CDR2 FQGNSA. This CDR3 is 14 amino acids long. Unmatched junction bases numbered 3, after V lost 5 bases and J lost 3 bases. The CDR3 loop reads CASSRDRNNQPQHF. CDR3 sequence (DNA): TGTGCCAGCAGCCGGGACAGGAACAATCAGCCCCAGCATTTT.

This chain uses TRBV6-6 with TRBJ2-1; unclear D gene. Germline V gene sequence: CDR1 MNHNY, CDR2 SVGAGI (reference sequence). Trimming took off 4 bases at V and 9 bases at J, with 16 bases between the two ends. The CDR3 spans 14 residues. CDR3 nucleotide sequence: TGTGCCAGCAGTTCGAACGTAGAGATCCTTGAGCAGTTCTTC. As protein: CASSSNVEILEQFF.

This chain links TRBV5-8 with TRBJ2-7; 7 nucleotides line up with TRBD1. The junction had 7 bases not matched to a gene; V was cut back by 0 bases and J by 4 bases. Germline CDR1 SGHTS, CDR2 YDEGEE. This CDR3 is built from 15 residues. The CDR3 nucleotides are TGTGCCAGCAGCTTGGGACAGGGAGTTAAGTACGAGCAGTACTTC. This translates into CASSLGQGVKYEQYF. The variable domain in full, completed from reference TRBV5-8 and TRBJ2-7, reads EAGVTQSPTHLIKTRGQQATLRCSPISGHTSVYWYQQALGLGLQFLLWYDEGEERNRGNFPPRFSGRQFPNYSSELNVNALELEDSALYLCASSLGQGVKYEQYFGPGTRLTVT.

V is TRBV7-9 and J is TRBJ2-3; the D gene is possibly TRBD2 (5 bases). Per germline, CDR1 SEHNR and CDR2 FQNEAQ (reference sequence). CDR3 length: 14 residues. Trimming removed 2 bases from V and 3 bases from J, with 9 bases in between. The CDR3, as DNA: TGTGCCAGCAGCTTAACTAGAGCAACAGATACGCAGTATTTT. It translates to CASSLTRATDTQYF.

The rearrangement uses TRBV11-1 and TRBJ2-1; either TRBD1 or TRBD2 may supply D (5 bases each). In germline, CDR1 is SGHAT, CDR2 FQDESV (reference sequence). This CDR3 has 15 residues. V gave up 5 bases and J gave up 0 bases, with 11 bases separating them. In DNA form, the CDR3 reads TGTGCCAGCAGCGGGGACGGCAGCTCCTACAATGAGCAGTTCTTC. This translates into CASSGDGSSYNEQFF.

CDR3 sequence: CASSLEGVSSYNSPLHF. The CDR3 DNA reads as TGTGCCAGCAGTTTAGAGGGCGTGAGCTCCTATAATTCACCCCTCCACTTT. V gene TRBV27 combines with J gene TRBJ1-6; D gene uncertain. The CDR3 is made up of 17 amino acids. The V end lost 2 bases, the J end lost 0 bases, and 11 bases lay between the germline ends. CDR1 and CDR2 from the germline V gene are MNHEY and SMNVEV (reference sequence).